This TCR beta chain was recovered during a study of OX40 agonist ivuxolimab in advanced cancers. The overall study: Patients were dosed intravenously with ivuxolimab at 0.01 to 10 mg/kg every 2 weeks. Dose-escalation cases comprised hepatocellular carcinoma, melanoma, renal cell or head and neck cancer. Study observations and caveats: Low normalized clonal expansion also occurred in some nonresponding patients. The study found that CD8+ T cells averaged more expanded clones than CD4+.

This clone appeared a single time. As yet, its antigen is unknown. This table comes from immunoSEQ multiplex PCR, and its TCRdb copy is limited to in-frame clones, with some not included. Of roughly 70,000 clones listed, 80% to 90% are singletons. This clonotype originated in an adult with an advanced solid tumor such as melanoma, head and neck, liver or kidney cancer. The material was CD4+ or CD8+ T cells sorted from blood, obtained in a trial of the OX40 agonist ivuxolimab.

CDR3 bases: TGTGCCAGCAGCTTAAGAGGGGAAGAGACCCAGTACTTC. Amino acid sequence: CASSLRGEETQYF. The chain couples TRBV5-4 to TRBJ2-5, with D perhaps matching TRBD1 or TRBD2 (5 bases each). There are 13 residues in the CDR3. Germline V gives CDR1 SGHNT, CDR2 YYREEE (reference sequence). Trimming left V 2 bases short and J 3 bases short, with 8 bases between.